This T cell receptor beta chain came from a study of T cell repertoires in cytomegalovirus infection. Study information: Recently identified HLA-C-restricted CMV epitopes and well-studied HLA-B-restricted CMV epitopes were used by the study. Matching HLA type and CMV infection were both indicated by public TCR beta signatures. Broader study findings: Cumulative frequency of public TCR beta families picked out carriers of CMV plus the relevant HLA. CMV-specific HLA-C-restricted TCR beta clonotypes dominated the ex vivo response.

Per germline, CDR1 MGHDK and CDR2 SYGVNS. This CDR3 comprises 12 residues. The ends lost 9 bases at V and 7 bases at J; junction bases unmatched: 6. TCRdb redid the calling of the reads with MiXCR, one entry per CDR3 protein. The sample includes about 57,000 distinct CDR3 sequences, 20% to 25% of them seen just once. As regards this clonotype: Antigen: not known.

The gene calls are TRBV25-1 and TRBJ2-1, with 7 bases matching TRBD2. The sample in question was CD8+ T cells from cultured PBMCs, obtained from culture after CMV antigen stimulation. The source of this sequence is a human donor in good health (CMV status not recorded). Some clones in this sample may be carry-over from other donors' samples. The CDR3 protein is CASGGRVNEQFF. The CDR3 region has the DNA TGTGCCAGTGGGGGGAGGGTAAATGAGCAGTTCTTC.